The 25 T cell receptor beta chains reported below all come from one sample, sequenced in a study of human T cells and chemical hapten exposure. Regarding time point: patch test 1, 2 weeks after DPC sensitization. Described treatment: therapeutic diphenylcyclopropenone sensitization with weekly scalp DPC. MiXCR, run by TCRdb on the RACE reads, gives a single entry per CDR3 protein. The sample contains approximately 340,000 distinct CDR3 sequences, about 7% of which appear only once. The sample here was whole blood, taken in connection with sensitization to the hapten diphenylcyclopropenone (DPC). These receptor sequences come from a woman younger than 30 with alopecia areata. Some clones in this sample may be carry-over from other donors' samples.

This clonotype was found a few times. The chain links TRBV4-3 to TRBJ2-2; 7 positions match TRBD1. Germline CDR1 LGHNA, CDR2 YSLEER. The CDR3 spans 16 residues. The V gene end was trimmed by 0 bases and the J gene end by 1 base; junction bases not matched to a gene: 2. CDR3 sequence: CASSQDRTGNTGELFF. CDR3 sequence (DNA): TGCGCCAGCAGCCAAGATCGGACAGGGAACACCGGGGAGCTGTTTTTT.

The genes are TRBV12-3 or TRBV12-4 and TRBJ1-3, with a possible D match to TRBD1 (5 bases). The CDR3 has 15 residues. The V end was cut by 7 bases, the J end by 0 bases, with 13 bases between. CDR3 sequence: CASTPKGYSGNTIYF. The CDR3 nucleotides read TGTGCCAGCACACCTAAGGGGTACTCTGGAAACACCATATATTTT.

The gene calls are TRBV25-1 and TRBJ2-7, with D perhaps matching TRBD1 (5 bases). With 2 bases removed from V and 5 bases from J, the gap between germline ends came to 10 bases. Germline V gene data show CDR1 as MGHDK and CDR2 as SYGVNS. This CDR3 region has 13 residues. The DNA for the CDR3 is TGTGCCAGCAGTGAACAGGGTTTACACGAGCAGTACTTC. Translation: CASSEQGLHEQYF.

This clonotype was observed many times. The chain couples TRBV4-1 to TRBJ2-1; a possible D gene is TRBD2 (6 bases). CDR3 length equals 15 residues. V lost 4 bases to trimming and J lost 0 bases, with 10 bases between them. Germline V CDR1 and CDR2: MGHRA, YSYEKL. The CDR3 nucleotides are TGCGCCAGCAGCCGGGGGGACTTCTCCTACAATGAGCAGTTCTTC. Residues: CASSRGDFSYNEQFF.

A few counts support this clonotype. The chain joins TRBV29-1 to TRBJ1-4; D is ambiguous. The germline V gene has CDR1 SQVTM and CDR2 ANQGSEA. The V end lost 5 bases, the J end lost 6 bases, and 13 bases lay between the germline ends. CDR3 size: 13 residues. The CDR3, as DNA: TGCAGCGTTCGTACGGAAGTTTATGAAAAACTGTTTTTT. This translates into CSVRTEVYEKLFF. Drawing the rest from reference TRBV29-1 and TRBJ1-4, the complete variable domain is SAVISQKPSRDICQRGTSLTIQCQVDSQVTMMFWYRQQPGQSLTLIATANQGSEATYESGFVIDKFPISRPNLTFSTLTVSNMSPEDSSIYLCSVRTEVYEKLFFGSGTQLSVL.

The rearrangement links TRBV4-2 to TRBJ2-3; TRBD2 might be the D (6 bases). Germline values: CDR1 LGHNA, CDR2 YNFKEQ. V was pared by 0 bases and J by 2 bases, with 21 bases between. This CDR3 region has 19 residues. CDR3 DNA: TGTGCCAGCAGCCAAGAAGGCCCCCGGGAGCTTAGGCACACAGATACGCAGTATTTT. Residues: CASSQEGPRELRHTDTQYF.

The genes are TRBV29-1 and TRBJ1-1; no clear D gene. CDR1 SQVTM and CDR2 ANQGSEA come from the germline V gene. V gave up 7 bases and J gave up 10 bases, with 19 bases separating them. This CDR3 is 12 amino acids long. The CDR3 DNA reads as TGCAGCGCTGTGGGCCCCTATGTCTTAGCTTTCTTT. Its protein product is CSAVGPYVLAFF.

The chain combines TRBV7-8 with TRBJ2-7, with D uncertain. CDR3 length equals 16 residues. CDR1 and CDR2 (germline): SGHVS, FQNEAQ. V lost 5 bases to trimming and J lost 2 bases, with 19 bases between them. The CDR3 region is CASSRMAAQLTYEQYF. In DNA, the CDR3 is TGTGCCAGCAGCAGAATGGCCGCCCAACTCACCTACGAGCAGTACTTC.

Many counts were recorded for this clonotype. This chain links TRBV27 with TRBJ1-6; D not certain. V lost 6 bases and J lost 7, with 13 bases in between. The length of the CDR3 is 14 residues. In germline, CDR1 is MNHEY, CDR2 SMNVEV (reference sequence). The CDR3 DNA reads as TGTGCCAGCAGCCCCCCTGGAGGGAATTCACCCCTCCACTTT. This gives the protein CASSPPGGNSPLHF.

This clonotype was detected ten times or more. V and J are TRBV7-2 and TRBJ2-5; weak D call: TRBD1 (5 bases). Germline-derived CDR1 and CDR2 are SGHTA and FQGNSA. The V end lost 3 bases, the J end lost 2 bases, and 13 bases lay between the germline ends. There are 15 residues in the CDR3. CDR3 region: CASSFGQGPQETQYF. The CDR3 DNA reads as TGTGCCAGCAGCTTCGGACAAGGCCCTCAAGAGACCCAGTACTTC.

This clonotype was counted only a few times. The chain is built from TRBV4-1 and TRBJ2-7, with 10 bases that match TRBD2. With V trimmed by 5 bases and J by 12 bases, 10 bases remained unmatched. This CDR3 has 13 residues. Germline CDR1 and CDR2: MGHRA and YSYEKL. CDR3 sequence reads: CASSALLAGTPYF. The CDR3 DNA reads TGCGCCAGCAGCGCGTTACTAGCGGGGACTCCGTACTTC.

This clonotype was picked up a small number of times. The chain carries TRBV4-1 and TRBJ2-3; D is unresolved. The CDR3 covers 14 residues. Trimming pared 0 bases from V and 6 bases from J, leaving 10 bases between. The germline V gene has CDR1 MGHRA and CDR2 YSYEKL. CDR3 in amino acids: CASSQEGQLDTQYF. The CDR3 coding sequence is TGCGCCAGCAGCCAAGAAGGGCAACTCGATACGCAGTATTTT.

The V and J genes are TRBV5-1 and TRBJ2-7, with TRBD1 identical over 8 bases. The J segment lost 7 bases and the V segment lost 3 bases, leaving 9 bases of the junction unmatched. Germline V lookup: CDR1 SGHRS, CDR2 YFSETQ. The CDR3 spans 14 residues. CDR3 amino acids: CASSSTGVRSEQYF. The CDR3 nucleotides are TGCGCCAGCAGCTCGACAGGGGTCCGTTCGGAGCAGTACTTC.

The table lists this clonotype with many counts. The chain employs TRBV28 and TRBJ2-2, with 8 bases fitting TRBD2. Germline loops: CDR1 MDHEN, CDR2 SYDVKM. The CDR3 runs 17 residues. V shed 6 bases, J shed 4 bases, and the junction held 13 bases outside the gene matches. The CDR3 DNA follows: TGTGCCAGCAGCCCGGGCGGGGGGATGGTTGGCACCGGGGAGCTGTTTTTT. It yields the protein CASSPGGGMVGTGELFF.

This clonotype came up a few times. The V and J genes are TRBV13 and TRBJ2-3; 7 bases are shared with TRBD1. Germline-derived CDR1 and CDR2 are PRHDT and FYEKMQ (reference sequence). With V trimmed by 5 bases and J by 4 bases, 6 bases remained unmatched. This CDR3 contains 14 residues. The CDR3 DNA sequence: TGTGCCAGCAGCGATCGGGACAGCGCAGATACGCAGTATTTT. Amino acid sequence: CASSDRDSADTQYF.

This clonotype was detected many times. The chain has TRBV6-6 and TRBJ2-7; 7 bases line up with TRBD1. This CDR3 contains 15 residues. V gave up 1 base and J gave up 5 bases; unmatched junction bases: 8. Germline CDR1 is MNHNY and CDR2 is SVGAGI (reference sequence). CDR3 protein: CASSYFRDSVNEQYF. Here the CDR3 DNA reads TGTGCCAGCAGTTACTTCCGGGACAGTGTAAACGAGCAGTACTTC.

This clonotype was seen only a few times. The chain is built from TRBV11-2 and TRBJ1-1; D remains ambiguous. Looked up from germline, CDR1 is SGHAT and CDR2 is FQNNGV. Trimming took off 4 bases at V and 0 bases at J, with 9 bases between the two ends. The CDR3 loop spans 14 amino acids. CDR3 DNA sequence: TGTGCCAGCAGCTCCTCAATCATGAACACTGAAGCTTTCTTT. It is translated as CASSSSIMNTEAFF.

The chain has TRBV13 and TRBJ2-5; D unresolved. Trimming removed 0 bases from V and 2 bases from J, with 7 bases in between. The CDR3 totals 14 residues. The germline gives CDR1 PRHDT, CDR2 FYEKMQ (reference sequence). In DNA, the CDR3 is TGTGCCAGCAGCTTAGGGCAGCCTCAAGAGACCCAGTACTTC. As protein: CASSLGQPQETQYF.

This clonotype came up many times. DNA of the CDR3: TGTGCCAGCAGGAACCTAAACGAGCAGTACTTC. Protein: CASRNLNEQYF. The chain uses TRBV25-1 and TRBJ2-7; D is unclear. V gave up 6 bases and J gave up 5 bases, with 8 bases separating them. Germline lookup yields CDR1 MGHDK and CDR2 SYGVNS. The CDR3 consists of 11 residues.

There are many counts of this clonotype. The chain couples TRBV7-8 to TRBJ1-5; D gene ambiguous. V was trimmed by 3 bases and J by 0 bases, leaving 15 bases between them. The CDR3 has 17 amino acids. Germline CDR1 SGHVS, CDR2 FQNEAQ. CDR3 bases: TGTGCCAGCAGCTTTTGGTCCTCGGATTATAGCAATCAGCCCCAGCATTTT. Translation: CASSFWSSDYSNQPQHF.

There are many counts of this clonotype. DNA of the CDR3: TGTGCCAGCAGTTACCCCTGGGACAGCCCACGTTACTACGAGCAGTACTTC. Translating it yields CASSYPWDSPRYYEQYF. J is TRBJ2-7 and V is TRBV6-2 or TRBV6-3, with 7 nucleotides matching TRBD1. The CDR3 has 17 amino acids. CDR1 and CDR2 from the germline V gene are MNHEY and SVGEGT. Trimming removed 2 bases from V and 3 bases from J; junction bases left unmatched: 13.

This clonotype was recorded a few times. The rearrangement uses TRBV12-3 or TRBV12-4 and TRBJ2-5, with TRBD2 matching 16 bases. The CDR3 consists of 17 residues. With V trimmed by 6 bases and J by 0 bases, 4 bases remained unmatched. CDR3 sequence: CASSPGLAGGYQETQYF. DNA for the CDR3: TGTGCCAGCAGCCCGGGACTAGCGGGGGGGTACCAAGAGACCCAGTACTTC.

J is TRBJ1-6 and V is TRBV4-2, with D hard to call. Trimming cost V 1 base and J 5 bases, with 9 bases left between them. This CDR3 is built from 15 residues. The germline CDR1 and CDR2 sequences are LGHNA and YNFKEQ. This CDR3 is CASSQAAENNSPLHF. DNA of the CDR3: TGTGCCAGCAGCCAAGCGGCAGAAAATAATTCACCCCTCCACTTT.

This clonotype has ten or more counts. The chain is built from TRBV29-1 and TRBJ1-1; D remains ambiguous. V was trimmed by 4 bases and J by 2 bases, leaving 8 bases between them. This CDR3 spans 12 amino acids. Germline V gives CDR1 SQVTM, CDR2 ANQGSEA. CDR3 loop: CSVGGINTEAFF. For the CDR3, the DNA is TGCAGCGTTGGCGGGATTAACACTGAAGCTTTCTTT.

Only a few counts were recorded for this clonotype. The chain carries TRBV7-2 and TRBJ1-2; 7 positions agree with TRBD1. The V segment lost 2 bases and the J segment 3 bases; nucleotides outside the gene matches: 6. Germline values: CDR1 SGHTA, CDR2 FQGNSA. This CDR3 has 15 residues. The DNA for the CDR3 is TGTGCCAGCAGCTTAAGACAGGGCGGAGACTATGGCTACACCTTC. Translation: CASSLRQGGDYGYTF. Based on the CDR3 plus reference TRBV7-2 and TRBJ1-2, the full variable domain is GAGVSQSPSNKVTEKGKDVELRCDPISGHTALYWYRQSLGQGLEFLIYFQGNSAPDKSGLPSDRFSAERTGGSVSTLTIQRTQQEDSAVYLCASSLRQGGDYGYTFGSGTRLTVV.